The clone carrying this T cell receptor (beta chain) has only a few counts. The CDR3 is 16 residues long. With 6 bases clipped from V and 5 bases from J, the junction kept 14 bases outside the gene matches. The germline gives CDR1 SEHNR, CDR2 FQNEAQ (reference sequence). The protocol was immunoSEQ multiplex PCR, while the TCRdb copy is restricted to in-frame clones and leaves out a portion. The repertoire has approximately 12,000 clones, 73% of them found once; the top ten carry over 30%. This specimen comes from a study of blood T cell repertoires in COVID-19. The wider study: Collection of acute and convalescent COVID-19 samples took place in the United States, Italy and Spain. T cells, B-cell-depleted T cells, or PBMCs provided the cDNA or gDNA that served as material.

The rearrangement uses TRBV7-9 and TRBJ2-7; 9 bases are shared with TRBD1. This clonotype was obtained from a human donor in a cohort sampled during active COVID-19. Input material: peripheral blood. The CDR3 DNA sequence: TGTGCCAGCAGAGGAGGACAAGGGACAGGGAGGAACGAGCAGTACTTC. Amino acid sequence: CASRGGQGTGRNEQYF.